The 6 T cell receptor beta chains below all came from one sample that was sequenced in a study of blood T cell repertoires in COVID-19 (dated by TCRdb to about 2020). Library preparation was by the immunoSEQ multiplex PCR assay. TCRdb's version of the immuneACCESS table is confined to in-frame rearrangements and falls short of the full clone set. An unresolved V gene accounts for under half of the shortfall where checked; the remainder is of unknown origin. The sample records a few hundred thousand clones, roughly 90% of which are singletons. The leading ten clones occupy 3% to 4.5% of the sample. Specimen: peripheral blood. Source of these receptors: a woman aged 55-69 years with COVID-19, enrolled during active disease.

The rearrangement uses TRBV5-1 and TRBJ2-2; possibly TRBD1 for D (6 bases). CDR1 is SGHRS, CDR2 YFSETQ, per germline. The CDR3 runs 14 residues. V was clipped by 1 base and J by 5 bases, with 9 bases between them. The CDR3 sequence is CASSLPGATGELFF. The CDR3 nucleotides read TGCGCCAGCAGCTTGCCAGGGGCAACCGGGGAGCTGTTTTTT.

The chain combines TRBV29-1 with TRBJ1-2; no clear D. From germline, CDR1 is SQVTM and CDR2 ANQGSEA. The CDR3 contains 15 residues. The V end was cut by 1 base, the J end by 2 bases, with 14 bases between. The CDR3 protein is CSVEVEEAANYGYTF. In nucleotides, the CDR3 is TGCAGCGTTGAAGTAGAGGAGGCCGCGAACTATGGCTACACCTTC.

The rearrangement uses TRBV19 and TRBJ1-3; TRBD1 is a possible D gene (5 bases). CDR3 size: 14 residues. Germline V gene sequence: CDR1 LNHDA, CDR2 SQIVND (reference sequence). V gave up 5 bases and J gave up 2 bases, with 10 bases separating them. For the CDR3, the DNA is TGTGCCAGTAGTCCAGGGTGGGCTGGAAACACCATATATTTT. This codes for CASSPGWAGNTIYF. Combining the CDR3 with reference TRBV19 and TRBJ1-3 gives the whole variable domain DGGITQSPKYLFRKEGQNVTLSCEQNLNHDAMYWYRQDPGQGLRLIYYSQIVNDFQKGDIAEGYSVSREKKESFPLTVTSAQKNPTAFYLCASSPGWAGNTIYFGEGSWLTVV.

The chain employs TRBV2 and TRBJ1-5; D is ambiguous. There are 15 residues in the CDR3. V lost 1 base and J lost 1, with 8 bases in between. Germline CDR1 is SNHLY and CDR2 is FYNNEI. The CDR3 nucleotides read TGTGCCAGCAGTGAAGACGGTCTAAGCAATCAGCCCCAGCATTTT. This gives the protein CASSEDGLSNQPQHF. The entire variable domain, with the rest obtained from reference TRBV2 and TRBJ1-5, is as follows: EPEVTQTPSHQVTQMGQEVILRCVPISNHLYFYWYRQILGQKVEFLVSFYNNEISEKSEIFDDQFSVERPDGSNFTLKIRSTKLEDSAMYFCASSEDGLSNQPQHFGDGTRLSIL.

This chain links TRBV3-1 (or the pseudogene TRBV3-2) with TRBJ1-2; 7 nucleotides line up with TRBD1. The CDR3 totals 14 residues. V was clipped by 3 bases and J by 6 bases; unmatched bases: 7. Germline V gene data show CDR1 as LGHDT and CDR2 as YNNKEL (reference sequence). The CDR3 region has the DNA TGTGCCAGCAGCCAGCAGGACAGGACGCATGGCTACACCTTC. This encodes CASSQQDRTHGYTF.

The V call is TRBV19, the J call TRBJ1-1; 9 nucleotides line up with TRBD1. Trimming took 5 bases from V and 7 from J; bases not matched to a gene: 8. This CDR3 region has 14 residues. CDR1 is LNHDA and CDR2 is SQIVND in the germline V gene (reference sequence). As DNA, the CDR3 is TGTGCCAGTAGTGACGGGACAGGGATTCATGAAGCTTTCTTT. Translating it yields CASSDGTGIHEAFF.